This T cell receptor (beta chain) was obtained from a study of T cell clones after liver transplantation. The overall study: Tolerant meant at least one year fully off immunosuppression without liver enzymes above twice normal. Timepoints were pre-transplant, pre-withdrawal, and after withdrawal was completed or failed.

This clone is labeled medium-sized. Germline loops: CDR1 SGHTA, CDR2 FQGNSA. The CDR3 length is 16 residues. The J segment lost 3 bases and the V segment lost 5 bases, leaving 10 bases of the junction unmatched. Data came from immunoSEQ multiplex PCR; TCRdb stores just in-frame clones and leaves some out. The table has roughly 97,000 clones, 75% to 90% seen once. The material sequenced was CD4+ T cells from blood, taken before liver transplant. The V call is TRBV7-2, the J call TRBJ1-5; TRBD1 aligns across 7 bases. This clonotype was obtained from a human donor who received a liver transplant. Here the CDR3 reads CASSQAGTDYNQPQHF. The DNA for the CDR3 is TGTGCCAGCAGCCAAGCCGGGACAGATTACAATCAGCCCCAGCATTTT.